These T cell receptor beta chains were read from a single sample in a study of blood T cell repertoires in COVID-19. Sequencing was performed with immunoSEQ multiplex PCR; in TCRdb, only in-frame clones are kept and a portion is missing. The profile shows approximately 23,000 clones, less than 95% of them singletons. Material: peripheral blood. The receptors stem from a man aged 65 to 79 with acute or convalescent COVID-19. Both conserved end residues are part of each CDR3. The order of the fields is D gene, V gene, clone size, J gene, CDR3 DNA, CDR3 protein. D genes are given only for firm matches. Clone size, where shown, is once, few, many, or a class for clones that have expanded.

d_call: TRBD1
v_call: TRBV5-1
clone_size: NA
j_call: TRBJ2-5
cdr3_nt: TGCGCCAGCAGCTTGGGTACAGGGGGCTTGTGGGAGACCCAGTACTTC
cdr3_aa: CASSLGTGGLWETQYF

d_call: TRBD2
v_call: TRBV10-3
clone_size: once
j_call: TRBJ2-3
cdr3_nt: TGTGCCACCTCCCCGACTAGCGGGAGAGAGAATACGCAGTATTTT
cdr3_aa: CATSPTSGRENTQYF

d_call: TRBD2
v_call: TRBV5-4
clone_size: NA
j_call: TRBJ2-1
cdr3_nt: TGTGCCAGCAGCTTGGGGGGACGTACGTCTTCGGGAGGCTACAATGAGCAGTTCTTC
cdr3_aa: CASSLGGRTSSGGYNEQFF

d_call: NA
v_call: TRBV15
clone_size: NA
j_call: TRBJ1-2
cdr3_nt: TGTGCCACCAGCAGGGCTCAGGGGATCATAGCTAACTATGGCTACACCTTC
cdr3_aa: CATSRAQGIIANYGYTF

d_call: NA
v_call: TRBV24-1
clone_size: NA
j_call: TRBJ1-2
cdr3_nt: TGTGCCACCTCCGACAGTCTTTGGGGCTACACCTTC
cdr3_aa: CATSDSLWGYTF

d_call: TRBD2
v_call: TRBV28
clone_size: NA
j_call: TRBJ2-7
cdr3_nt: TGTGCCAGCAGTACGGGACTAGCAGTCTACGAGCAGTACTTC
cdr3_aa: CASSTGLAVYEQYF

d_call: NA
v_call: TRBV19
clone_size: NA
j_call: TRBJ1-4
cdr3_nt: TGTGCCAGTAGTATAGGCGGACTAAAGGATTTAAAGGGAAAACTGTTTTTT
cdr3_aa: CASSIGGLKDLKGKLFF

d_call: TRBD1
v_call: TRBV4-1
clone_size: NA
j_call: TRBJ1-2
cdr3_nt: TGCGCCAGCAGCCAGGACGAGGGACAGGGGTACTATGGCTACACCTTC
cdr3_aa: CASSQDEGQGYYGYTF

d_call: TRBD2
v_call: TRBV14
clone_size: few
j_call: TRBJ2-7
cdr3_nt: TGTGCCAGCAGCCAGGGAGCGGGAGCCCACGAGCAGTACTTC
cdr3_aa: CASSQGAGAHEQYF

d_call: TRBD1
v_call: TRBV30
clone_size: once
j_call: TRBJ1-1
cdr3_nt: TGTGCCTGGAGGACACAGGGGAGGTCCACTGAAGCTTTCTTT
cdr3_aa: CAWRTQGRSTEAFF

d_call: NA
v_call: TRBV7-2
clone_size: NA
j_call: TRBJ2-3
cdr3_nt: TGTGCCAGCAGCTCCGGAGCAGATACGCAGTATTTT
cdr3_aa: CASSSGADTQYF

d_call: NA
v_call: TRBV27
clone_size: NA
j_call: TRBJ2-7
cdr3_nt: TGTGCCAGCAGTTTTGGAGTGAGCTCCTACGAGCAGTACTTC
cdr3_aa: CASSFGVSSYEQYF

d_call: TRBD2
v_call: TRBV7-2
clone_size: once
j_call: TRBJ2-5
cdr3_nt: TGTGCCACGAAGCGGGGACTAGCGGGACAAGAGACCCAGTACTTC
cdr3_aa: CATKRGLAGQETQYF

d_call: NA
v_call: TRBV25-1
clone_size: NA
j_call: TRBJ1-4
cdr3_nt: TGTGCCAGCCACTACCGGTCCGGTGAAAAACTGTTTTTT
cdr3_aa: CASHYRSGEKLFF

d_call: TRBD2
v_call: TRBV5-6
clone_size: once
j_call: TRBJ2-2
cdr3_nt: TGTGCCAGCAGCTTGAGTAGCGGGAGGGCGAACACCGGGGAGCTGTTTTTT
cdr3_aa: CASSLSSGRANTGELFF

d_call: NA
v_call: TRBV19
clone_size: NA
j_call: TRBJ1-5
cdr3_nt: TGTGCCAGTAGTATATCTCGACAGGATGTCCAGCCCCAGCATTTT
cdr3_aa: CASSISRQDVQPQHF

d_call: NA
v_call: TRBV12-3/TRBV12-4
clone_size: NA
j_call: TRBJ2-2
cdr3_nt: TGTGCCAGCAGTCAGACCGGGGAGCTGTTTTTT
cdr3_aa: CASSQTGELFF

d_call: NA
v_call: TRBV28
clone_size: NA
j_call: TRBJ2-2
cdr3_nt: TGTGCCAGCAGTTCCGGGAAGCTCTACACCGGGGAGCTGTTTTTT
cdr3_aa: CASSSGKLYTGELFF

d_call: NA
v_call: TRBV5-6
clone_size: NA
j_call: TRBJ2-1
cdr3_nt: TGTGCCAGCAGCTTGCAAAGGACATCGATGACTAATGAGCAGTTCTTC
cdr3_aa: CASSLQRTSMTNEQFF

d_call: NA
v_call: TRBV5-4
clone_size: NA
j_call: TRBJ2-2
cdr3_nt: TGTGCCAGCAGCTTGGCCTTTCACGGGAGCCCCACCGGGGAGCTGTTTTTT
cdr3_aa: CASSLAFHGSPTGELFF

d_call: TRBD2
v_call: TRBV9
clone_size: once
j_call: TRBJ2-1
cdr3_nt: TGTGCCAGCAGCGTAGTGGCTAGCGGGAACCACAATGAGCAGTTCTTC
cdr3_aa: CASSVVASGNHNEQFF

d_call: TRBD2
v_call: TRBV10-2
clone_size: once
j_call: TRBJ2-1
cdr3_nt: TGCGCCAGCAGTCTGTTTAAAACTAGCGGGATTGGCAATGAGCAGTTCTTC
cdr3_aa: CASSLFKTSGIGNEQFF

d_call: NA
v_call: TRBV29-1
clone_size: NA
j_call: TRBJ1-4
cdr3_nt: TGCAGCGTTGCCGGTTCTAATGAAAAACTGTTTTTT
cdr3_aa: CSVAGSNEKLFF

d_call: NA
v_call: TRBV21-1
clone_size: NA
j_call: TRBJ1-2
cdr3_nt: TGTGCCAGCAGCCTGAGACCCTCCGGCAGGGACTATGGCTACACCTTC
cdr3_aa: CASSLRPSGRDYGYTF

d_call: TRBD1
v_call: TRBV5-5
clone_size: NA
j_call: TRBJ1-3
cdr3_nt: TGTGCCAGCAGCTCTTGGGACAGCTCTGGAAACACCATATATTTT
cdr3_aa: CASSSWDSSGNTIYF